The 28 T cell receptor beta chains reported below all come from one sample, sequenced in a study of early stage breast cancer tumors. The table came from immunoSEQ multiplex PCR; TCRdb's copy has only in-frame clones and leaves some out. The table includes more than 55,000 clones, 60% to 85% detected once. Sequencing was carried out using blood. All receptors come from a person aged 30-39 years with breast cancer.

The chain uses TRBV4-1 and TRBJ2-7; 15 bases are shared with TRBD2. This CDR3 has 19 residues. Trimming removed 4 bases from V and 4 bases from J; junction bases left unmatched: 14. Germline CDR1 MGHRA, CDR2 YSYEKL. The CDR3 DNA reads TGCGCCAGCAGCCCTGGACTAGCGGGAGGGCCCGGAAGCTTATACGAGCAGTACTTC. Protein: CASSPGLAGGPGSLYEQYF.

On this clone itself: The sample has other DNA sequences that encode this CDR3 too. This rearrangement joins TRBV11-2 to TRBJ1-2; TRBD1 matches at 9 bases. Trimming removed 1 base from V and 6 bases from J; junction bases left unmatched: 0. The CDR3 is 13 amino acids. CDR1 and CDR2 (germline): SGHAT, FQNNGV. CDR3 in DNA: TGTGCCAGCAGCTTAGGGACAGGGGATGGCTACACCTTC. It specifies CASSLGTGDGYTF.

V is TRBV5-4 and J is TRBJ2-3; 10 bases line up with TRBD2. This CDR3 comprises 16 residues. Germline loops: CDR1 SGHNT, CDR2 YYREEE (reference sequence). J lost 3 bases, V lost 4 bases, and 8 bases had no gene match. DNA for the CDR3: TGTGCCAGCAGCAGCCTCGGGACTAGCGATACAGATACGCAGTATTTT. It encodes CASSSLGTSDTDTQYF.

The chain recombines TRBV19 with TRBJ2-7; 8 bases fit TRBD1. The CDR3 length is 14 residues. Trimming cost V 10 bases and J 5 bases; bases outside gene matches: 13. In germline, CDR1 is LNHDA, CDR2 SQIVND (reference sequence). The CDR3 here is CATRIDRGRNEQYF. CDR3 nucleotides: TGTGCCACCCGAATCGACAGGGGAAGGAACGAGCAGTACTTC. Drawing the rest from reference TRBV19 and TRBJ2-7, the complete variable domain is DGGITQSPKYLFRKEGQNVTLSCEQNLNHDAMYWYRQDPGQGLRLIYYSQIVNDFQKGDIAEGYSVSREKKESFPLTVTSAQKNPTAFYLCATRIDRGRNEQYFGPGTRLTVT.

This rearrangement joins TRBV7-9 to TRBJ2-2; D unresolved. This CDR3 is 14 amino acids long. Germline values: CDR1 SEHNR, CDR2 FQNEAQ (reference sequence). Deletions cut 1 base from V and 1 base from J, with 4 bases between. The CDR3 coding sequence is TGTGCCAGCAGCTTAGTCGGGAACACCGGGGAGCTGTTTTTT. It is translated as CASSLVGNTGELFF.

This clone was counted once. V is TRBV18 and J is TRBJ2-3, with TRBD2 matching 8 bases. From germline, CDR1 is KGHSH and CDR2 LQKENI. J gave up 4 bases and V 2 bases, and 8 bases lay outside the gene matches. The CDR3 sequence is 16 residues long. In DNA, the CDR3 is TGTGCCAGCTCACCAAAGGCGGGAGGAGGCGCAGATACGCAGTATTTT. It codes for CASSPKAGGGADTQYF.

On this clone itself: It may be a read error: a sequence one base away is much more abundant. This chain joins TRBV2 and TRBJ2-7, with TRBD2 matching over 11 bases. Trimming removed 2 bases from V and 0 bases from J; junction bases left unmatched: 0. Looked up from germline, CDR1 is SNHLY and CDR2 is FYNNEI. The CDR3 contains 15 residues. CDR3 sequence: CASSETSGSSYEQYF. The DNA of the CDR3 is TGTGCCAGCAGTGAAACTAGCGGGAGCTCCTACGAGCAGTACTTC.

CDR3 sequence (DNA): TGTGCCAGCAGCCCGACGGGCGACAGGGGCCACGAGCAGTACTTC. Its protein product is CASSPTGDRGHEQYF. The V call is TRBV7-6, the J call TRBJ2-7; 8 bases are a match to TRBD1. Germline CDR1 is SGHVS and CDR2 is FNYEAQ. The CDR3 is made up of 15 amino acids. V lost 5 bases to trimming and J lost 5 bases; unmatched junction nucleotides: 11.

The V gene is TRBV4-3, the J gene TRBJ2-2; TRBD1 agrees at 10 bases. Germline lookup yields CDR1 LGHNA and CDR2 YSLEER. V dropped 0 bases and J dropped 5; count of bases not matched to a gene: 9. This CDR3 spans 18 amino acids. The CDR3 region is CASSQESWGQGRTGELFF. The DNA of the CDR3 is TGCGCCAGCAGCCAAGAGAGCTGGGGACAGGGGAGGACCGGGGAGCTGTTTTTT.

V usage is TRBV7-9 and J usage is TRBJ2-3; 11 bases agree with TRBD2. V was clipped by 5 bases and J by 1 base; unmatched bases: 11. The CDR3 length is 18 residues. Germline V gives CDR1 SEHNR, CDR2 FQNEAQ (reference sequence). CDR3 sequence (DNA): TGTGCCAGCAGCCCCCTCCAATATAGCGGGAGGGGCACAGATACGCAGTATTTT. Translation gives CASSPLQYSGRGTDTQYF.

Concerning this clone itself: One junction end does not reproduce the germline sequence, and a read error may be involved. The chain has TRBV7-7 and TRBJ2-5, with D possibly matching TRBD2 (6 bases). The V gene's germline CDR1 is SSHAT and CDR2 FNYEAQ (reference sequence). The length of the CDR3 is 13 residues. The chain's CDR3 is CASSLGIGGTQYF. In nucleotides, the CDR3 is TGTGCTAGCAGCTTAGGGATCGGGGGGACCCAGTACTTC.

V is TRBV19 and J is TRBJ2-3; D possibly corresponds to TRBD1 (5 bases). V lost 3 bases and J lost 11, with 18 bases in between. CDR1 LNHDA and CDR2 SQIVND come from the germline V gene (reference sequence). The CDR3 runs to 14 residues. CDR3 bases: TGTGCCAGTAGTATGCGGCAGGGTAATTATTTGCAGTATTTT. Translation: CASSMRQGNYLQYF.

The chain carries TRBV27 and TRBJ2-1, with 11 bases identical to TRBD2. V lost 3 bases to trimming and J lost 4 bases; unmatched junction nucleotides: 2. The CDR3 is made up of 15 amino acids. From germline, CDR1 is MNHEY and CDR2 SMNVEV (reference sequence). As DNA, the CDR3 is TGTGCCAGCAGTTTTACTAGCGGGAGTTACAATGAGCAGTTCTTC. Protein product: CASSFTSGSYNEQFF.

The chain joins TRBV28 to TRBJ1-5, with D maybe TRBD1 (6 bases). The CDR3 sequence is 14 residues long. Trimming took 5 bases from V and 6 from J, leaving 14 bases between them. The V gene's germline CDR1 is MDHEN and CDR2 SYDVKM. This CDR3 reads CASSTNRDAQPQHF. The CDR3 DNA reads TGTGCCAGCAGTACTAACAGGGATGCTCAGCCCCAGCATTTT.

The rearrangement uses TRBV18 and TRBJ2-7; TRBD1 matches 10 bases. Unmatched junction bases numbered 2, after V lost 3 bases and J lost 0 bases. The CDR3 is 15 residues long. Germline V gene data show CDR1 as KGHSH and CDR2 as LQKENI. This CDR3 is CASSPGQGSSYEQYF. The CDR3, as DNA: TGTGCCAGCTCACCGGGACAGGGGAGCTCCTACGAGCAGTACTTC.

This clone has only one observation. The V and J genes are TRBV5-4 and TRBJ2-1; TRBD1 matches at 10 bases. The CDR3 runs to 14 residues. Looked up from germline, CDR1 is SGHNT and CDR2 is YYREEE (reference sequence). The trim removed 4 bases at V and 5 bases at J, leaving 3 bases unmatched. CDR3 nucleotide sequence: TGTGCCAGCAGCACGACAGGGGGCAACAATGAGCAGTTCTTC. Its translation: CASSTTGGNNEQFF.

CDR3 DNA sequence: TGCGCCAGCAGCCAAGTCGGGACTAGCAACCACGAGCAGTACTTC. Residues: CASSQVGTSNHEQYF. This chain joins TRBV4-1 and TRBJ2-7; 9 nucleotides line up with TRBD2. CDR1 MGHRA and CDR2 YSYEKL come from the germline V gene. The CDR3 consists of 15 residues. The V gene end was trimmed by 1 base and the J gene end by 5 bases; junction bases not matched to a gene: 6.

The chain recombines TRBV5-1 with TRBJ1-3; 7 bases are shared with TRBD1. The CDR3 has 15 amino acids. V lost 3 bases, J lost 0 bases, and 3 bases stayed unmatched. Germline lookup yields CDR1 SGHRS and CDR2 YFSETQ. CDR3 in DNA: TGCGCCAGCAGCTCTGACAGGGACTCTGGAAACACCATATATTTT. Translation gives CASSSDRDSGNTIYF. The full variable domain, completed using reference TRBV5-1 and TRBJ1-3, is KAGVTQTPRYLIKTRGQQVTLSCSPISGHRSVSWYQQTPGQGLQFLFEYFSETQRNKGNFPGRFSGRQFSNSRSEMNVSTLELGDSALYLCASSSDRDSGNTIYFGEGSWLTVV.

The genes are TRBV7-7 and TRBJ2-3; 10 positions match TRBD2. The CDR3 extends over 16 amino acids. After removal of 1 base from V and 2 bases from J, the junction contained 3 bases not matched to a gene. CDR1 is SSHAT and CDR2 is FNYEAQ in the germline V gene (reference sequence). Here the CDR3 DNA reads TGTGCCAGCAGCTTAGGACTAGCGGGCACCACAGATACGCAGTATTTT. It codes for CASSLGLAGTTDTQYF.

The chain employs TRBV7-6 and TRBJ2-5; 7 nucleotides align to TRBD1. The CDR3 runs 15 residues. The V gene's germline CDR1 is SGHVS and CDR2 FNYEAQ. J lost 5 bases, V lost 6 bases, and 12 bases had no gene match. The CDR3 protein is CASSLTGRGPETQYF. The DNA of the CDR3 is TGTGCCAGCAGTTTGACAGGGCGCGGGCCGGAGACCCAGTACTTC.

V and J are TRBV10-1 and TRBJ2-3, with 12 bases fitting TRBD1. The germline V gene has CDR1 WNHNN and CDR2 SYGVQD (reference sequence). The CDR3 has 22 amino acids. The J segment lost 4 bases and the V segment lost 2 bases, leaving 22 bases of the junction unmatched. The CDR3 sequence is CASSEPPGQGALSGDWADTQYF. CDR3 sequence (DNA): TGCGCCAGCAGTGAGCCACCGGGACAGGGGGCTCTGTCGGGAGACTGGGCAGATACGCAGTATTTT.

This chain uses TRBV7-6 with TRBJ1-1; D perhaps matches TRBD1 (5 bases). This CDR3 spans 13 amino acids. V lost 3 bases to trimming and J lost 1 base, with 6 bases between them. The germline V gene encodes CDR1 SGHVS and CDR2 FNYEAQ. The CDR3 sequence is CASSFGTNTEAFF. DNA of the CDR3: TGTGCCAGCAGCTTCGGGACGAACACTGAAGCTTTCTTT.

This clone showed up just a few times. This chain connects TRBV18 to TRBJ2-4; D remains ambiguous. V lost 4 bases to trimming and J lost 8 bases, with 15 bases between them. Germline-derived CDR1 and CDR2 are KGHSH and LQKENI. This CDR3 is 14 amino acids long. The CDR3 DNA is TGTGCCAGCTCACATAACCCCGGGCCGGACATTCAGTACTTC. It encodes CASSHNPGPDIQYF.

J is TRBJ1-1 and V is TRBV18; 7 bases line up with TRBD1. The CDR3 consists of 16 residues. CDR1 and CDR2 from the germline V gene are KGHSH and LQKENI. Unmatched junction bases numbered 12, after V lost 5 bases and J lost 3 bases. The CDR3 DNA reads as TGTGCCAGCTCAAGCTTCCGACAGGGCCCCCACACTGAAGCTTTCTTT. Translating it yields CASSSFRQGPHTEAFF.

This chain joins TRBV2 and TRBJ1-4, with D unresolved. This CDR3 has 13 residues. Germline CDR1 reads SNHLY; CDR2 reads FYNNEI. Trimming left V 4 bases short and J 4 bases short, with 7 bases between. As DNA, the CDR3 is TGTGCCAGCAGTGGGGCCCTTAATGAAAAACTGTTTTTT. It translates to CASSGALNEKLFF.

The chain joins TRBV6-1 to TRBJ2-7; 8 nucleotides align to TRBD2. The V gene's germline CDR1 is MNHNS and CDR2 SASEGT. Losses at the gene ends were 7 bases for V and 4 bases for J; bases not matched to a gene: 6. The CDR3 runs 13 residues. The CDR3 coding sequence is TGTGCCAGCATTGGTAGCGGGATTTACGAGCAGTACTTC. This codes for CASIGSGIYEQYF.

This sequence joins TRBV19 and TRBJ2-2; the D call may be TRBD1 or TRBD2 (5 bases each). Germline-derived CDR1 and CDR2 are LNHDA and SQIVND (reference sequence). The CDR3 runs to 16 residues. The V gene lost 6 bases and the J gene lost 3 bases, with 17 bases spanning the gap. This chain's CDR3 is CASSPRGAPHTGELFF. The CDR3 bases are TGTGCCAGTAGCCCTAGGGGAGCCCCGCACACCGGGGAGCTGTTTTTT.

The V call is TRBV5-4, the J call TRBJ2-5; 11 bases match TRBD2. The CDR3 contains 16 residues. The junction had 9 bases not matched to a gene; V was cut back by 7 bases and J by 1 base. CDR1 and CDR2 from the germline V gene are SGHNT and YYREEE (reference sequence). The chain's CDR3 is CASASSSGRFQETQYF. DNA of the CDR3: TGTGCCAGCGCCTCCTCTAGCGGGAGGTTCCAAGAGACCCAGTACTTC.